This T cell receptor (beta chain) was found in a study of T cell repertoires in cytomegalovirus infection. On the study more broadly: Through public TCR beta signatures, both CMV infection and matching HLA type were indicated.

TCRdb itself ran the reads through MiXCR, one entry per CDR3 protein. The sample yields about 130,000 distinct CDR3 sequences, 7% to 9.5% seen once. V was pared by 5 bases and J by 7 bases, with 6 bases of the junction left unmatched. The CDR3 sequence is 13 residues long. The germline V gene has CDR1 SGHVS and CDR2 FNYEAQ. Turning to this clonotype: Antigen: not known. With a much larger clone just one base away, this may be a read error.

General observations from the study: Using cumulative public TCR beta family frequency, the authors identified those who carried CMV together with the relevant HLA.

This chain links TRBV7-6 with TRBJ1-2; 8 nucleotides line up with TRBD1. Material for sequencing was PBMCs. The receptor comes from a human donor in good health (CMV status not recorded). Some clones in this sample may be carry-over from other donors' samples. The CDR3 sequence is CASSPRTGSGYTF. As DNA, the CDR3 is TGTGCCAGCAGCCCCAGGACAGGGTCTGGCTACACCTTC.